This T cell receptor beta chain was retrieved from a study of T cell responses to AZD1222 COVID-19 vaccine. Across the whole study: Researchers grouped second doses given at about 4 or about 12 weeks into one pool.

Method: immunoSEQ multiplex PCR; TCRdb's copy keeps in-frame clones and lacks some. The sample includes roughly 100,000 clones, 85% to 90% of them seen just once. The CDR3 has 17 residues. Germline V CDR1 and CDR2: MDHEN, SYDVKM. Trimming removed 5 bases from V and 4 bases from J, with 18 bases in between. Study-level results: CD4 TCRs associated with vaccination spanned spike, dominating at 160-218 and 743-854. Clonal diversity was possibly underestimated; the donors were predominantly white British and more often female.

On this clone: What it binds is unknown.

This chain links TRBV28 with TRBJ1-6; TRBD1 might be the D (5 bases). This receptor was obtained from an adult in good health. Sample: peripheral blood, taken on day 0 of AZD1222 vaccination. The CDR3 bases are TGTGCCAGCAGTCCCATAGGGGCGGATCGTTATAATTCACCCCTCCACTTT. Translation: CASSPIGADRYNSPLHF.